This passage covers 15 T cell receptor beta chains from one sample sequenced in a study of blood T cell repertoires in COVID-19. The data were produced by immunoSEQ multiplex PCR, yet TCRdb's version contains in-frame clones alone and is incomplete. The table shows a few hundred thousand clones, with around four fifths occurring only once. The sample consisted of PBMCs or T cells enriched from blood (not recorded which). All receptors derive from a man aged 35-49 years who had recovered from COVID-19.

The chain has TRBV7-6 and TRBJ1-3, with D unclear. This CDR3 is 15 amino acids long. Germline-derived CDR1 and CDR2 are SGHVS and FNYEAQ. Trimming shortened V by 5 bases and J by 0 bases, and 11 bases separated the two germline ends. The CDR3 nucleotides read TGTGCCAGCAGCCCACGACCTAGCTCTGGAAACACCATATATTTT. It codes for CASSPRPSSGNTIYF. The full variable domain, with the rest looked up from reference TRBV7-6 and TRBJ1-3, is GAGVSQSPRYKVTKRGQDVALRCDPISGHVSLYWYRQALGQGPEFLTYFNYEAQQDKSGLPNDRFSAERPEGSISTLTIQRTEQRDSAMYRCASSPRPSSGNTIYFGEGSWLTVV.

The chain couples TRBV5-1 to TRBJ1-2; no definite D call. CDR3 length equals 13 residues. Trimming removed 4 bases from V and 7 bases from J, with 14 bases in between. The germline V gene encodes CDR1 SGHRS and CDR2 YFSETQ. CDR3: CASSLGPGSGYTF. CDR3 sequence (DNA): TGCGCCAGCAGCCTTGGCCCAGGAAGTGGCTACACCTTC.

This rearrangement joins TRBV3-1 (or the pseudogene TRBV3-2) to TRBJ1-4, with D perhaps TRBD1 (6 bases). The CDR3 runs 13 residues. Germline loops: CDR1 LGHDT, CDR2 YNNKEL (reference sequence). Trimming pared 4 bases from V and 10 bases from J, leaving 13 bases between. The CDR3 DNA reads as TGTGCCAGCAGCCCGCCATCACAGGGAAAACTGTTTTTT. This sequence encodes CASSPPSQGKLFF.

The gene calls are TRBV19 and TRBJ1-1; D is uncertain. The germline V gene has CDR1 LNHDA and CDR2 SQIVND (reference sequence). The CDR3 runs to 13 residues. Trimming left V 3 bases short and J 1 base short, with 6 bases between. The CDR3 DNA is TGTGCCAGTAGTATCGGAGGGAACACTGAAGCTTTCTTT. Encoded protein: CASSIGGNTEAFF.

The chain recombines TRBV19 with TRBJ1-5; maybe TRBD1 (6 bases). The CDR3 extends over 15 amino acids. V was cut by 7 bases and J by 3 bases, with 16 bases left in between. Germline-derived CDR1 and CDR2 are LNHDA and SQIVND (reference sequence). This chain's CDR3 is CASTPPGAINQPQHF. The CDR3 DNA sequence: TGTGCCAGTACCCCCCCAGGGGCAATCAATCAGCCCCAGCATTTT. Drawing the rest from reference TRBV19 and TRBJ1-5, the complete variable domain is DGGITQSPKYLFRKEGQNVTLSCEQNLNHDAMYWYRQDPGQGLRLIYYSQIVNDFQKGDIAEGYSVSREKKESFPLTVTSAQKNPTAFYLCASTPPGAINQPQHFGDGTRLSIL.

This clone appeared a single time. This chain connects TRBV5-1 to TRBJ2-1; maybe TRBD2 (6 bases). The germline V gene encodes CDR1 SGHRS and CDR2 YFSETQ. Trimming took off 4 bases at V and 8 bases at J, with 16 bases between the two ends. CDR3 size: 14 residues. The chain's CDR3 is CASSGGTARDEQFF. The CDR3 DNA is TGCGCCAGCAGCGGGGGGACCGCCAGAGATGAGCAGTTCTTC.

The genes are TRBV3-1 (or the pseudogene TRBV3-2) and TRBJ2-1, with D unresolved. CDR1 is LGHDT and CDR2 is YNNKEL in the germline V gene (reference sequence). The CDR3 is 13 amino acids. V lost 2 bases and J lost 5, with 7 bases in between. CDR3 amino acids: CASSQTGHNEQFF. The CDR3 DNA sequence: TGTGCCAGCAGCCAAACGGGTCACAATGAGCAGTTCTTC.

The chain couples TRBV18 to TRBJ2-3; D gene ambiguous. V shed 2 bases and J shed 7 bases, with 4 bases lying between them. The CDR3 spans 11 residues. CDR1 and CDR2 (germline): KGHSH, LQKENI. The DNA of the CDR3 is TGTGCCAGCTCACCAACAAATACGCAGTATTTT. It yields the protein CASSPTNTQYF.

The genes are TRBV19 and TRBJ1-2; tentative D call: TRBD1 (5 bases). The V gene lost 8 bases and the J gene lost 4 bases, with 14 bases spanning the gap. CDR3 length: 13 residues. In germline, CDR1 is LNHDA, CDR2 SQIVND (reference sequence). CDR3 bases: TGTGCCAGTTCTGTCCCAGGGTTCTATGGCTACACCTTC. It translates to CASSVPGFYGYTF. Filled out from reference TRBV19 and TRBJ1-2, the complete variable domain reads DGGITQSPKYLFRKEGQNVTLSCEQNLNHDAMYWYRQDPGQGLRLIYYSQIVNDFQKGDIAEGYSVSREKKESFPLTVTSAQKNPTAFYLCASSVPGFYGYTFGSGTRLTVV.

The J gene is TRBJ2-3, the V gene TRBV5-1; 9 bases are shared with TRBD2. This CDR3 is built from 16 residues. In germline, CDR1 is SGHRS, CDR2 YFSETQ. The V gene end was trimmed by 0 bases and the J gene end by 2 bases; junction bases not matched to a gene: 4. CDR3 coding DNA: TGCGCCAGCAGCTTGGAAAGCGGGGGGTACACAGATACGCAGTATTTT. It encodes CASSLESGGYTDTQYF. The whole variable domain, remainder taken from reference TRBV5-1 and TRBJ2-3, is KAGVTQTPRYLIKTRGQQVTLSCSPISGHRSVSWYQQTPGQGLQFLFEYFSETQRNKGNFPGRFSGRQFSNSRSEMNVSTLELGDSALYLCASSLESGGYTDTQYFGPGTRLTVL.

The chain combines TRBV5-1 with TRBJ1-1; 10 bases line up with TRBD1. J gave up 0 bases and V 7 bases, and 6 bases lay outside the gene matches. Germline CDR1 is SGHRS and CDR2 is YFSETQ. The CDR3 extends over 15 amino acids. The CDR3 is CASRWTGGMNTEAFF. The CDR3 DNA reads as TGCGCCAGCCGTTGGACAGGGGGGATGAACACTGAAGCTTTCTTT.

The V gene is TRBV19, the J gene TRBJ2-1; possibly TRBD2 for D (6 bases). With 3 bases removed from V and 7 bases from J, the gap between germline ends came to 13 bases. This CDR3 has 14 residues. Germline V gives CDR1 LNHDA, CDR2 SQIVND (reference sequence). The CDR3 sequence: CASSIYSGLNEQFF. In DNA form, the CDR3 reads TGTGCCAGTAGTATTTACTCCGGACTAAATGAGCAGTTCTTC.

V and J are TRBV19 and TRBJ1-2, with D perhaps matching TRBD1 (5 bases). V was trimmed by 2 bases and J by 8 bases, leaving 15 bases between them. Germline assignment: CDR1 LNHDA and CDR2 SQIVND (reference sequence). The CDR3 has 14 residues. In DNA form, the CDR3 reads TGTGCCAGTAGTATAAGGACGGACACCGGGGGCTACACCTTC. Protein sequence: CASSIRTDTGGYTF. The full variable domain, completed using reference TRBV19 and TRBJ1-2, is DGGITQSPKYLFRKEGQNVTLSCEQNLNHDAMYWYRQDPGQGLRLIYYSQIVNDFQKGDIAEGYSVSREKKESFPLTVTSAQKNPTAFYLCASSIRTDTGGYTFGSGTRLTVV.

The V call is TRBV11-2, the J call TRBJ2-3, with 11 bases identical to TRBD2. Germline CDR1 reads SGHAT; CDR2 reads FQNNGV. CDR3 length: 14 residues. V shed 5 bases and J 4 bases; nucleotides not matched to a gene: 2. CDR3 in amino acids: CASSIAGGADTQYF. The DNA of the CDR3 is TGTGCCAGCAGCATAGCGGGGGGGGCAGATACGCAGTATTTT.

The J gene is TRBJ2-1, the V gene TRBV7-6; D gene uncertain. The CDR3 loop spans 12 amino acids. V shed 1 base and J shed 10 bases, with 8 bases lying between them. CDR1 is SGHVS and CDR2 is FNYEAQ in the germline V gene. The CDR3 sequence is CASSLGAHEQFF. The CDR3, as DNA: TGTGCCAGCAGCTTAGGGGCGCACGAGCAGTTCTTC.